This entry is about one T cell receptor beta chain. CDR1 and CDR2 (germline): LNHDA, SQIVND (reference sequence). The CDR3 runs 13 residues. V lost 7 bases to trimming and J lost 5 bases, with 11 bases between them. The sample originates from a study of blood T cell repertoires in COVID-19. Study at large: Sources were T cells, B-cell-depleted T cells, or PBMCs; the material itself was cDNA or gDNA.

The repertoire was sequenced with immunoSEQ multiplex PCR; TCRdb's copy has only in-frame clones and lacks some. The sample has fewer than 250,000 clones, roughly 82% seen once. This sequence originates from a woman aged 55-69 years with COVID-19, enrolled during active disease. V is TRBV19 and J is TRBJ2-2; D gene ambiguous. The sample comprised peripheral blood. DNA for the CDR3: TGTGCCAGTACCCTCGTGCGGACCGGGGAGCTGTTTTTT. Translating gives CASTLVRTGELFF.